The present T cell receptor (beta chain) was sequenced within a study of blood T cell repertoires in COVID-19. Study summary: Sites in the United States, Italy and Spain provided acute and convalescent COVID-19 samples.

The V segment lost 4 bases and the J segment 1 base; nucleotides outside the gene matches: 6. Per the germline V gene, CDR1 is SGHNT and CDR2 is YYREEE (reference sequence). The CDR3 loop spans 16 amino acids. The data were produced by immunoSEQ multiplex PCR, yet TCRdb's version contains in-frame clones alone and is incomplete. The data contain around 310,000 clones, roughly 86% of them seen just once; the ten biggest clones take up roughly a tenth. The receptor comes from a woman between 25 and 40 years old who had recovered from COVID-19. The material sequenced was PBMCs or T cells enriched from blood (not recorded which). The chain joins TRBV5-4 to TRBJ1-1; 11 bases are shared with TRBD1. The CDR3 region has the DNA TGTGCCAGCAGCCCCCGGACAGGGGGCAGGAACACTGAAGCTTTCTTT. Translated: CASSPRTGGRNTEAFF.